This paragraph reports one T cell receptor beta chain. Profiling relied on immunoSEQ multiplex PCR, and the TCRdb table lists in-frame clones only, not all of them. The table records about 110,000 clones, 65% to 90% of them present only once. The data were obtained in a study of T cell responses to AZD1222 COVID-19 vaccine. The CDR3 runs to 13 residues. Trimming removed 6 bases from V and 7 bases from J; junction bases left unmatched: 8. Germline assignment: CDR1 SGHAT and CDR2 FQNNGV. Sequenced material: peripheral blood, taken on day 0 of AZD1222 vaccination. The chain links TRBV11-2 to TRBJ2-7; 8 nucleotides line up with TRBD2. This sequence was found in an adult in good health. This CDR3 reads CASRYSGVLEQYF. The CDR3 nucleotides read TGTGCCAGCAGATATAGCGGGGTTTTGGAGCAGTACTTC.